Reported below is one T cell receptor beta chain. What antigen it recognizes has not been identified. No much larger clone exists at a distance of one base, and base qualities are not known. From the cysteine through the phenylalanine, the CDR3 covers 15 amino acids. Only the CDR3 portion is preserved as DNA: 45 bases, with reading frame beginning at the first base. Reading the germline V gene gives CDR1 SGHVS and CDR2 FNYEAQ. V ends up 4 bases short and J 4 bases short, with an unmatched junction base count of 9. This entry is derived from a study of blood T cell repertoires in COVID-19 (dated by TCRdb to the early 2020s). For the wider study: The collaborator samples originated in the United States, Italy and Spain and spanned the acute and convalescent phases of COVID-19. The prospective study material was composed of cDNA or gDNA derived from T cells, B-cell-depleted T cells, or PBMCs. Deeply sampled blood TCRbeta repertoires from subjects exposed to, actively infected with, or recovered from COVID-19 were included in the dataset. A freely available public database, intended as a resource for researchers studying the immune response to SARS-CoV-2, is where the repertoires were released. The samples were drawn from the first 160 participants of the ongoing ImmuneRACE study and from 1,254 subjects provided by 6 global collaborators. The sample metadata nearly always contained a de-identified subject ID, COVID-19 status, age in years and sex. Where HLA class I and class II types were available, the types were taken from metadata supplied by the sample provider, not from assay-based typing.

TCRbeta CDR3 regions were amplified from genomic DNA by means of the immunoSEQ Assay, a bias-controlled multiplex PCR. The authors' analysis ran thus. Nucleated cell counts per sample were estimated from amplification of reference gene primers within the assay. Sequence reads were collapsed and filtered to measure the absolute abundance of every unique TCRbeta CDR3 rearrangement. For each sample, productive Simpson clonality was calculated as the square root of Simpson's diversity index across productive rearrangements. TCRdb limited this immuneACCESS table to in-frame rearrangements with V and J called. A share of clones is missing; checked studies link under half to unresolved V genes, and the rest is unexplained. V, J and clone size were drawn from that table, and D and trimming were deduced from the DNA. The sample records some 200,000 clones, approximately 84% of which are singletons. The top ten constitute roughly 5.7% of the sample.

Whole blood was collected in K2EDTA tubes by collaborating institutions according to the institutions' own protocols. For TCRbeta analysis, collaborator samples were shipped as frozen whole blood, as isolated PBMCs, or as DNA extracted from either sample type. Study-level results and caveats: Clinical and demographic metadata were provided uncurated, with the amount varying by source and participant.

The sequence was collected from a man aged 80 or over with acute or convalescent COVID-19. This chain joins TRBV7-6 to TRBJ2-5; 7 central bases correspond to TRBD1. Input material: peripheral blood. The sequenced DNA: TGTGCCAGCAGCTCAAGTAACCAGGGGGTAGAGACCCAGTACTTC. This encodes CASSSSNQGVETQYF.